A selection of T cell receptor beta chains follows, all from one sample in a study of T-cell reconstitution after alpha-beta-depleted transplantation in children. Via MiXCR, TCRdb re-called the PCR reads, giving one row per CDR3 protein. The sample lists some 500,000 distinct CDR3 sequences, 18% occurring once. This specimen was PBMCs from the stem cell graft donor, taken from the stem cell graft. These receptors originate from a human donor who donated a stem cell graft to a child with acute lymphoblastic leukemia. CDR3s include the opening cysteine and the closing phenylalanine or tryptophan. A D gene is named only where the DNA matches it firmly. Rows give clone size only sometimes, using once, few, many, or a class for an expanded clone.

>.|TRBV29-1|TRBJ2-5|.
CSAQGLQETQYF
TGCAGCGCCCAAGGACTCCAAGAGACCCAGTACTTC
>TRBD2|TRBV5-6|TRBJ2-7|few
CASSQPVGLTYEQYF
TGTGCCAGCAGCCAGCCCGTGGGACTAACCTACGAGCAGTACTTC
>TRBD2|TRBV12-3/TRBV12-4|TRBJ2-1|.
CASSLALKAGGINEQFF
TGTGCCAGCAGTTTAGCGCTAAAAGCGGGAGGGATCAATGAGCAGTTCTTC
>.|TRBV5-1|TRBJ1-6|many
CASSTSGGNSPLHF
TGCGCCAGCAGCACTTCGGGGGGTAATTCACCCCTCCACTTT
>TRBD1|TRBV5-1|TRBJ2-4|many
CASSLGSLSRGLNIQYF
TGCGCCAGCAGCTTGGGCTCCTTGAGCAGGGGGTTAAACATTCAGTACTTC
>.|TRBV4-1|TRBJ2-7|.
CASSQEGASSYEQYF
TGCGCCAGCAGCCAAGAGGGGGCTAGCTCCTACGAGCAGTACTTC
>.|TRBV5-1|TRBJ2-7|.
CASSLGLGPYEQYF
TGCGCCAGCAGCTTGGGATTGGGGCCCTACGAGCAGTACTTC
>.|TRBV4-1|TRBJ1-6|.
CASSEATGRSPLHF
TGCGCCAGCAGCGAGGCCACAGGGCGCTCACCCCTCCACTTT
>TRBD1|TRBV6-2/TRBV6-3|TRBJ2-1|.
CASRPDRSPSSYNEQFF
TGTGCCAGCAGACCGGACAGGTCACCGAGCTCCTACAATGAGCAGTTCTTC
>.|TRBV19|TRBJ2-1|.
CASSIDGSYNEQFF
TGTGCCAGTAGTATAGACGGCTCCTACAATGAGCAGTTCTTC
>TRBD2|TRBV6-5|TRBJ2-5|few
CASSYLLAGVYETQYF
TGTGCCAGCAGTTACCTTTTGGCGGGAGTATACGAGACCCAGTACTTC
>.|TRBV29-1|TRBJ2-3|.
CSVEAHTLGPTDTQYF
TGCAGCGTTGAAGCCCATACCCTGGGGCCCACAGATACGCAGTATTTT
>.|TRBV5-1|TRBJ2-2|.
CASSSHLGRGRDTGELFF
TGCGCCAGCAGCTCACATTTGGGGAGGGGGCGCGACACCGGGGAGCTGTTTTTT
>.|TRBV12-3/TRBV12-4|TRBJ2-7|.
CASSLDRWGSSYEQYF
TGTGCCAGCAGCCTTGACCGATGGGGGAGCTCCTACGAGCAGTACTTC
>TRBD1|TRBV5-1|TRBJ2-7|.
CASRGGQGREQYF
TGCGCCAGCAGGGGCGGACAGGGCAGGGAGCAGTACTTC
>TRBD2|TRBV19|TRBJ2-1|.
CASRGESLAGDNEQFF
TGTGCCAGTAGGGGGGAATCACTAGCGGGAGACAATGAGCAGTTCTTC